The 18 T cell receptor beta chains in this list originate from one sample, sequenced in a study of shared clonotypes between healthy human individuals. The table came from immunoSEQ multiplex PCR; TCRdb's copy has only in-frame clones and leaves some out. The sample has about a million clones, approximately 75% seen once. Material for sequencing was memory CD4+ T cells from PBMCs. Subset of the sample: CD45RA-negative fraction. The receptor source for this set is a man aged 18 to 30 in good health. Some clones in this sample may be carry-over from other donors' samples.

This clone was detected many times. The V and J genes are TRBV6-6 and TRBJ1-2; D gene unclear. CDR1 MNHNY and CDR2 SVGAGI come from the germline V gene (reference sequence). The CDR3 extends over 14 amino acids. Trimming cost V 6 bases and J 0 bases, with 11 bases left between them. CDR3 bases: TGTGCCAGCAGCCCAGGTCATTCTAACTATGGCTACACCTTC. It codes for CASSPGHSNYGYTF.

The gene calls are TRBV18 and TRBJ1-5; no clear D. The CDR3 consists of 13 residues. Germline CDR1 is KGHSH and CDR2 is LQKENI. Between the trimmed V and J ends, which lost 4 bases and 5 bases, there was a span of 9 bases. The CDR3 DNA reads as TGTGCCAGCTCACTGGGAGAGGATCAGCCCCAGCATTTT. Amino acids: CASSLGEDQPQHF.

CDR3 sequence: CAWSVRWSGGDEQYF. In DNA form, the CDR3 reads TGTGCCTGGAGTGTACGGTGGTCAGGGGGGGACGAGCAGTACTTC. The chain recombines TRBV30 with TRBJ2-7, with D perhaps being TRBD1 or TRBD2 (7 bases each). V lost 0 bases and J lost 5, with 17 bases in between. The CDR3 consists of 15 residues. Germline loops: CDR1 GTSNPN, CDR2 SVGIG (reference sequence).

The chain has TRBV5-3 and TRBJ1-2, with D hard to call. TRBV5-3 is sorted into the ORF group, with uncertain function. Trimming pared 4 bases from V and 4 bases from J, leaving 17 bases between. The CDR3 is 15 residues long. CDR3 sequence: CARSSRGGLCYGYTF. The CDR3 DNA reads TGTGCCAGAAGCAGCCGCGGCGGGTTATGCTATGGCTACACCTTC.

J is TRBJ2-1 and V is TRBV5-1, with 8 bases lining up with TRBD2. This CDR3 spans 14 amino acids. From germline, CDR1 is SGHRS and CDR2 YFSETQ. Losses at the gene ends were 5 bases for V and 7 bases for J; bases not matched to a gene: 8. CDR3 loop: CASRLAGWRNEQFF. In DNA form, the CDR3 reads TGCGCCAGCAGGTTAGCGGGGTGGAGGAATGAGCAGTTCTTC. The entire variable domain, with the rest obtained from reference TRBV5-1 and TRBJ2-1, is as follows: KAGVTQTPRYLIKTRGQQVTLSCSPISGHRSVSWYQQTPGQGLQFLFEYFSETQRNKGNFPGRFSGRQFSNSRSEMNVSTLELGDSALYLCASRLAGWRNEQFFGPGTRLTVL.

The chain combines TRBV7-8 with TRBJ2-3; 11 positions agree with TRBD2. The V and J ends lost 5 bases and 4 bases, in that order; junction bases with no gene match: 5. CDR1 is SGHVS and CDR2 is FQNEAQ in the germline V gene. This CDR3 contains 15 residues. The CDR3 here is CASSVGLAVADTQYF. The CDR3 DNA reads as TGTGCCAGCAGCGTGGGACTAGCGGTCGCAGATACGCAGTATTTT.

The genes are TRBV6-1 and TRBJ2-1; D is perhaps TRBD2 (5 bases). Germline V lookup: CDR1 MNHNS, CDR2 SASEGT. Deletions cut 2 bases from V and 10 bases from J, with 15 bases between. The CDR3 extends over 14 amino acids. In DNA, the CDR3 is TGTGCCAGCAGTGAAAGATCCGGGAAGAGGGAGCAGTTCTTC. Translation: CASSERSGKREQFF.

The chain has TRBV18 and TRBJ2-6, with TRBD1 as a possible D gene (5 bases). The CDR3 covers 17 residues. Germline values: CDR1 KGHSH, CDR2 LQKENI. V dropped 0 bases and J dropped 1 base, with 10 bases sitting between them. The CDR3: CASSPPLSGSGANVLTF. The CDR3 bases are TGTGCCAGCTCACCACCGCTGTCAGGGTCTGGGGCCAACGTCCTGACTTTC.

The chain has TRBV7-9 and TRBJ2-7; 12 nucleotides agree with TRBD2. This CDR3 has 14 amino acids. V was pared by 2 bases and J by 7 bases, with 3 bases of the junction left unmatched. Germline-derived CDR1 and CDR2 are SEHNR and FQNEAQ (reference sequence). The CDR3 DNA reads TGTGCCAGCAGCTTACTAGCGGGAGGGCAGGAGCAGTACTTC. It yields the protein CASSLLAGGQEQYF.

V usage is TRBV19 and J usage is TRBJ2-1; TRBD1 might be the D (5 bases). The CDR3 has 16 residues. V lost 3 bases and J lost 0, with 12 bases in between. Germline CDR1 and CDR2: LNHDA and SQIVND (reference sequence). The CDR3 nucleotides are TGTGCCAGTAGTATCGGCACAGGTGGCTCCTACAATGAGCAGTTCTTC. Its protein is CASSIGTGGSYNEQFF. Supplemented by reference TRBV19 and TRBJ2-1, the full variable domain reads DGGITQSPKYLFRKEGQNVTLSCEQNLNHDAMYWYRQDPGQGLRLIYYSQIVNDFQKGDIAEGYSVSREKKESFPLTVTSAQKNPTAFYLCASSIGTGGSYNEQFFGPGTRLTVL.

This chain joins TRBV6-4 and TRBJ1-2; the D gene is possibly TRBD1 (5 bases). This CDR3 has 13 residues. Trimming took 5 bases from V and 4 from J, leaving 11 bases between them. CDR1 is MRHNA, CDR2 SNTAGT, per germline. The CDR3 sequence: CASSSDKSYGYTF. The CDR3, as DNA: TGTGCCAGCAGTTCGGACAAGAGCTATGGCTACACCTTC.

About this clone itself: In the same sample, other DNA sequences code for this CDR3. The gene calls are TRBV18 and TRBJ1-2; 7 nucleotides align to TRBD1. With V trimmed by 3 bases and J by 2 bases, 0 bases remained unmatched. The germline gives CDR1 KGHSH, CDR2 LQKENI. The CDR3 spans 13 residues. The CDR3: CASSPDRNYGYTF. In nucleotides, the CDR3 is TGTGCCAGCTCACCGGACAGGAACTATGGCTACACCTTC.

Points on this clone: Other DNA variants within this sample encode the same CDR3. The gene calls are TRBV29-1 and TRBJ1-3; D not certain. Trimming removed 3 bases from V and 3 bases from J, with 3 bases in between. Germline V gives CDR1 SQVTM, CDR2 ANQGSEA. This CDR3 has 11 residues. The DNA for the CDR3 is TGCAGCGTTGAGGGTGGAAACACCATATATTTT. Translation: CSVEGGNTIYF.

In this sample, this clone turned up a few times. The rearrangement uses TRBV18 and TRBJ1-5; 7 bases fit TRBD1. Germline V gene lookup returns CDR1 KGHSH and CDR2 LQKENI. V shed 5 bases, J shed 0 bases, and the junction held 7 bases outside the gene matches. The CDR3 has 16 amino acids. The CDR3, as DNA: TGTGCCAGCTCATTTTACCGGGACAGTAGCAATCAGCCCCAGCATTTT. Protein sequence: CASSFYRDSSNQPQHF.

The rearrangement joins TRBV7-3 to TRBJ2-3; 7 nucleotides agree with TRBD1. This CDR3 region has 15 residues. V lost 2 bases, J lost 1 base, and 3 bases stayed unmatched. CDR1 and CDR2 from the germline V gene are SGHTA and FQGTGA. CDR3 sequence: CASSLLGTGTDTQYF. The CDR3 DNA follows: TGTGCCAGCAGCTTATTAGGGACAGGCACAGATACGCAGTATTTT.

The genes are TRBV7-9 and TRBJ1-5; D ambiguous. Trimming cost V 3 bases and J 7 bases, with 10 bases left between them. Looked up from germline, CDR1 is SEHNR and CDR2 is FQNEAQ (reference sequence). This CDR3 has 13 residues. The CDR3 reads CASSFGDSQPQHF. The CDR3 nucleotides are TGTGCCAGCAGCTTTGGGGATAGCCAGCCCCAGCATTTT.

The genes are TRBV5-6 and TRBJ1-3; no definite D call. V was trimmed by 4 bases and J by 3 bases, leaving 11 bases between them. The CDR3 is 14 residues long. Germline CDR1 is SGHDT and CDR2 is YYEEEE. CDR3 nucleotides: TGTGCCAGCAGCCGCAATTTGCTTGGAAACACCATATATTTT. Residues: CASSRNLLGNTIYF.

V usage is TRBV27 and J usage is TRBJ2-7; D might be TRBD2 (5 bases). Germline V gene sequence: CDR1 MNHEY, CDR2 SMNVEV (reference sequence). Trimming took off 5 bases at V and 4 bases at J, with 18 bases between the two ends. The CDR3 consists of 15 residues. The CDR3 reads CASSPPGRNVYEQYF. CDR3 DNA: TGTGCCAGCAGTCCTCCGGGAAGGAATGTTTACGAGCAGTACTTC.